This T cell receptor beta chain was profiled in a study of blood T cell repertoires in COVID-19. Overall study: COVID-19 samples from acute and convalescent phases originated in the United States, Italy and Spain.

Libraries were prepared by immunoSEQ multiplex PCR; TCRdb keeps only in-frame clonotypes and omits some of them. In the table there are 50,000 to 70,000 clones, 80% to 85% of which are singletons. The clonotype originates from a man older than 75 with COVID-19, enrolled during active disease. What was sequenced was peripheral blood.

The DNA for the CDR3 is TGTGCCAGCAGCCCCGGACTAGCGGGGGAGGGAGATACGCAGTATTTT. Translation: CASSPGLAGEGDTQYF. The chain uses TRBV7-2 and TRBJ2-3; 13 bases fit TRBD2. The CDR3 loop spans 16 amino acids. Germline CDR1 SGHTA, CDR2 FQGNSA. Unmatched junction bases numbered 7, after V lost 5 bases and J lost 5 bases. Full variable domain (rest looked up from reference TRBV7-2 and TRBJ2-3): GAGVSQSPSNKVTEKGKDVELRCDPISGHTALYWYRQSLGQGLEFLIYFQGNSAPDKSGLPSDRFSAERTGGSVSTLTIQRTQQEDSAVYLCASSPGLAGEGDTQYFGPGTRLTVL.